These T cell receptor beta chains were read from a single sample in a study of persistence of HIV-infected CD4 T cells. Using immunoSEQ multiplex PCR, the repertoire was profiled, and TCRdb retains in-frame clones only, with some absent. The data hold fewer than 20,000 clones, with approximately 78% observed a single time. Their specific antigens are unknown. Source: CD4+ T cells sorted from PBMCs after roughly 17-hour stimulation, taken from a patient who received antiretroviral therapy. The source is an adult man with HIV who was CMV-seropositive. Both conserved end residues are part of each CDR3. Expanded clones get a size class; other rows say once, few or many, or leave the size out.

len | j_gene | v_gene | abundance | CDR3aa
14 | TRBJ1-6 | TRBV5-1 | - | CASSLGQGNSPLHF
17 | TRBJ2-3 | TRBV7-9 | - | CASSLGASGDRTDTQYF
15 | TRBJ1-3 | TRBV4-1 | few | CASSQGLGTVNTIYF
14 | TRBJ1-3 | TRBV5-1 | once | CASSLEVTGNTIYF
16 | TRBJ2-2 | TRBV4-1 | - | CASSQDYRGSSGELFF
17 | TRBJ2-2 | TRBV27 | - | CASSLLGHGSNTGELFF
16 | TRBJ1-3 | TRBV29-1 | - | CSVPPGGVRSGNTIYF
13 | TRBJ1-6 | TRBV11-1 | - | CASSPGKARPLHF
15 | TRBJ1-1 | TRBV5-1 | - | CASSSGGGQDTEAFF
13 | TRBJ2-4 | TRBV28 | - | CASSSGGKNIQYF
17 | TRBJ1-6 | TRBV6-1 | once | CASSEAPPQGAVSPLHF
16 | TRBJ2-6 | TRBV5-4 | - | CASSLARGSGANVLTF
14 | TRBJ1-1 | TRBV19 | - | CASSTGRGGTEAFF
16 | TRBJ2-1 | TRBV10-1 | - | CASSGRRTPSYNEQFF
15 | TRBJ1-4 | TRBV28 | - | CASSPSYPTNEKLFF
14 | TRBJ1-3 | TRBV18 | few | CASSPRTAGNTIYF
14 | TRBJ2-7 | TRBV7-9 | - | CASSLVGGDYEQYF
13 | TRBJ2-4 | TRBV19 | - | CASSRGAKNIQYF
17 | TRBJ1-5 | TRBV28 | - | CASSFERLVGFNQPQHF
15 | TRBJ2-3 | TRBV4-2 | - | CASSQDGHGTDTQYF
14 | TRBJ1-5 | TRBV19 | - | CASRIAGIGQPQHF
14 | TRBJ2-1 | TRBV2 | - | CASSVQASGNEQFF
14 | TRBJ1-2 | TRBV4-1 | - | CASSQGGRVGGYTF
17 | TRBJ1-1 | TRBV5-1 | - | CASSLEGGRPLNTEAFF
15 | TRBJ1-4 | TRBV6-5 | - | CASRHVHGGNEKLFF